These T cell receptor beta chains were read from a single sample in a study of vaccination and CD4 T cells after COVID-19. Each CDR3 protein is one row after TCRdb ran MiXCR on the PCR reads. This table has 15,000 to 20,000 distinct CDR3 sequences, around three fifths appearing once. Antigens for these TCRs are unknown. The specimen sequenced was CD4+ T cells from blood, cultured in vitro. These receptors all come from a human donor who had recovered from COVID-19. Each CDR3 is given with its conserved first and last residue. Fields, in order: J gene, clone size, V gene, D gene, CDR3 DNA, CDR3 protein. D genes are given only for firm matches. Where a row states a size, it is once, few, many or the class of an expanded clone; other rows omit it.

>TRBJ2-7|few|TRBV6-1|-
TGTGCCAGCAGTACAGCTAACTACGAGCAGTACTTC
CASSTANYEQYF
>TRBJ2-7|-|TRBV6-2/TRBV6-3|-
TGTGCCAGCAGCCCAGCAGGTAGGGGGGCTTACGAGCAGTACTTC
CASSPAGRGAYEQYF
>TRBJ1-1|few|TRBV7-3|TRBD1
TGTGCCAGCAGCTCACAGGGGGACACTGAAGCTTTCTTT
CASSSQGDTEAFF
>TRBJ2-7|few|TRBV6-1|-
TGTGCCAGCAGTGAAGGAGGGAGCTCCTACGAGCAGTACTTC
CASSEGGSSYEQYF
>TRBJ2-3|-|TRBV11-2|-
TGTGCCAGCAGCTTAGTGGTGGCAGGGCCTAGCACAGATACGCAGTATTTT
CASSLVVAGPSTDTQYF
>TRBJ1-6|-|TRBV11-3|-
TGTGCCAGCAGCCCCCGACTGGGGAATTCACCCCTCCACTTT
CASSPRLGNSPLHF
>TRBJ1-1|-|TRBV9|-
TGTGCCAGCAGCGTGCTATTAGGGGCTGAAGCTTTCTTT
CASSVLLGAEAFF
>TRBJ2-7|few|TRBV19|-
TGTGCCAGTAGTCCCCAGGGCCCTTCCTACGAGCAGTACTTC
CASSPQGPSYEQYF
>TRBJ1-6|-|TRBV27|TRBD1
TGTGCCAGCAGACGGGGACAGGATAATTCACCCCTCCACTTT
CASRRGQDNSPLHF
>TRBJ1-2|-|TRBV12-3/TRBV12-4|TRBD1
TGTGCCAGCACCTTGGGACAGGGAGGCGGTGGCTACACCTTC
CASTLGQGGGGYTF
>TRBJ1-1|few|TRBV20-1|-
TGCAGTGCTAGAGAATGGACAGCCCATACTGAAGCTTTCTTT
CSAREWTAHTEAFF
>TRBJ1-1|-|TRBV18|-
TGTGCCAGCTCACCACCCATGCCGAACAGGGCTTCTAACACTGAAGCTTTCTTT
CASSPPMPNRASNTEAFF
>TRBJ1-1|once|TRBV4-1|TRBD1
TGCGCCAGCAGCCAAACAGGGGTCGGAGACACTGAAGCTTTCTTT
CASSQTGVGDTEAFF
>TRBJ1-6|-|TRBV18|-
TGTGCCAGCTCAAGGGGGACATTAGATTCACCCCTCCACTTT
CASSRGTLDSPLHF
>TRBJ1-4|medium-sized|TRBV11-3|TRBD1
TGTGCCAGTCAGGGACAGGGAAGGCAAAAACTGTTTTTT
CASQGQGRQKLFF
>TRBJ2-7|-|TRBV20-1|-
TGCAGTGCCGGGCCCTCGTTCGACGAGCAGTACTTC
CSAGPSFDEQYF
>TRBJ2-7|few|TRBV9|TRBD2
TGTGCCAGCAGCGTAACTAGCGGGAGTTACGAGCAGTACTTC
CASSVTSGSYEQYF
>TRBJ2-3|-|TRBV7-7|-
TGTGCTAGCAGCTTGGATAGCGGAGATACGCAGTATTTT
CASSLDSGDTQYF
>TRBJ2-3|-|TRBV11-2|TRBD2
TGTGCCAGCAGCCACACTAGCGGAGTCTACACAGATACGCAGTATTTT
CASSHTSGVYTDTQYF
>TRBJ1-2|few|TRBV11-2|TRBD1
TGTGCCGTTGGGGACAGGGGAGGTTACGGCTACACCTTC
CAVGDRGGYGYTF
>TRBJ2-1|-|TRBV5-1|-
TGCGCCAGCAGCTTCAACAGGGTGACTGAGCAGTTCTTC
CASSFNRVTEQFF
>TRBJ2-2|-|TRBV6-1|-
TGTGCCAGCATTAAGGTGCCCGGGGAGCTGTTTTTT
CASIKVPGELFF
>TRBJ1-5|-|TRBV4-1|-
TGCGCCAGCAGCCAAGAGTACGGTAGCAATCAGCCCCAGCATTTT
CASSQEYGSNQPQHF
>TRBJ2-6|few|TRBV12-3/TRBV12-4|-
TGTGCCAGCAGTTTAGGGTCGGGATCCTTCTCTGGGGCCAACGTCCTGACTTTC
CASSLGSGSFSGANVLTF
>TRBJ1-2|few|TRBV7-2|-
TGTGCCAGCAGCCCATACCAAGCGGGACGTAATGGCTACACCTTC
CASSPYQAGRNGYTF
>TRBJ1-1|-|TRBV29-1|-
TGCAGCGGCCTGGCCGGGTACACTGAAGCTTTCTTT
CSGLAGYTEAFF
>TRBJ2-5|-|TRBV20-1|TRBD2
TGCAGTGCTAGATACGGGGGAGGGGAGAAGACCCAGTACTTC
CSARYGGGEKTQYF
>TRBJ2-5|-|TRBV6-2/TRBV6-3|-
TGTGCCAGCAGTTATCTGTTAGCGAACCAAGAGACCCAGTACTTC
CASSYLLANQETQYF
>TRBJ2-7|-|TRBV15|-
TGTGCCACCAGCAGAGCCCTTGGTAGGAACGAGCAGTACTTC
CATSRALGRNEQYF
>TRBJ1-1|-|TRBV7-9|-
TGTGCCAGCAGCGGGAGGGGCCAACAGACTGAAGCTTTCTTT
CASSGRGQQTEAFF
>TRBJ1-6|-|TRBV10-3|-
TGTGCCATCGGAAGACAGGAACTTAATTCACCCCTCCACTTT
CAIGRQELNSPLHF
>TRBJ1-2|-|TRBV12-3/TRBV12-4|-
TGTGCCAGCAGTCCGGGACCGGACCTTTATGGCTACACCTTC
CASSPGPDLYGYTF
>TRBJ2-7|-|TRBV7-2|-
TGTGCCAGCAGCCCCCAACATTCAGGACTTGATACCTTCTCCTACGAGCAGTACTTC
CASSPQHSGLDTFSYEQYF
>TRBJ2-7|-|TRBV19|-
TGTGCCAGTAGTAGGGACCGCTCCTACGAGCAGTACTTC
CASSRDRSYEQYF